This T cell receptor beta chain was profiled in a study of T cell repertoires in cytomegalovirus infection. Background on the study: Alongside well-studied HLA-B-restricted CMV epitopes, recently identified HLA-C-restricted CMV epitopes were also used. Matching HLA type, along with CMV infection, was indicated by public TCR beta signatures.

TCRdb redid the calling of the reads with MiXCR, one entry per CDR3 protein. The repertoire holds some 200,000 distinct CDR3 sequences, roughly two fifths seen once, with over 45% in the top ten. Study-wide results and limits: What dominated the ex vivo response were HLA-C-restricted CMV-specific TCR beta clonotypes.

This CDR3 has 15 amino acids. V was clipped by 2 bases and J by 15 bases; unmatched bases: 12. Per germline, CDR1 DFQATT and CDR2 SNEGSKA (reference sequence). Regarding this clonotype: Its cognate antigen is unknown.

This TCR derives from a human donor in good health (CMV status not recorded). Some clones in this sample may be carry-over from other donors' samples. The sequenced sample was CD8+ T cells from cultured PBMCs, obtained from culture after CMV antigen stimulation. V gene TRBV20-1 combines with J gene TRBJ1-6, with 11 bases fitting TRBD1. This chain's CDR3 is CSARSSDRGRRVLHF. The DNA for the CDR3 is TGCAGTGCTAGATCTTCGGACAGGGGGCGCCGCGTCCTCCACTTT.